What follows is one T cell receptor (beta chain) and its context. This clonotype was seen only once. No antigen is known for it. Nothing much larger sits one base from this clone, and base qualities are not available. One read alone is a weak basis. CDR1 and CDR2, per the germline V gene (reference sequence), are SGHAT and FQDESV. V and J lose 2 bases and 13 bases, and a span of 14 bases separates them. The CDR3, cysteine through phenylalanine, is 13 amino acids long. Of the read, only the CDR3 DNA is kept; its 39 bases are in frame from base 1. These data come from a study of Graves' ophthalmopathy and Graves' hyperthyroidism (dated by TCRdb to between 2018 and 2020). As for the study more broadly: Peripheral blood was collected at initial diagnosis, prior to any treatment. The study used TCR beta repertoire signatures to distinguish Graves' ophthalmopathy from Graves' hyperthyroidism and to predict progression to ophthalmopathy. In total, 135 blood samples were TCR-sequenced: approximately 42 ophthalmopathy, some 72 hyperthyroidism and 17 hyperthyroidism-to-ophthalmopathy patients. A discovery set of 90 to 100 patients (under 45 ophthalmopathy, 57 stable hyperthyroidism) was enrolled to explore V-J signatures distinguishing ophthalmopathy from hyperthyroidism. The independent validation cohort included about 19 hyperthyroidism patients plus 17 patients who later progressed from hyperthyroidism to ophthalmopathy. In more than five hyperthyroidism patients, the T-cell repertoires found in thyroid tissue were compared with those found in blood. Following sampling, methimazole starting at 30 mg daily was administered to hyperthyroidism patients, and high-dose intravenous methylprednisolone was administered to ophthalmopathy patients. Study-wide findings and limitations: In validation, the model predicted ophthalmopathy progression with about 71% sensitivity and less than 80% specificity; roughly 12 predicted patients were CT-confirmed with GO in a median of approximately six months. Most of the expanded thyroid clonotypes with a frequency above 0.001 were also detected in blood, and it was suggested that the thyroid immune response may be reflected by blood repertoires. No statistical method was used to set the sample size in advance, and the investigators knew which group each participant was assigned to. In cross-validation, the 13-signature model distinguished ophthalmopathy from stable hyperthyroidism with 87.88% sensitivity and about 81% specificity, while in the test set the corresponding values were around 79% and 71%.

Ophthalmopathy patients had moderately to severely active disease, Clinical Activity Score of at least 3, NOSPECS grade of at least 4, and disease duration under 3 months. Patients with other autoimmune diseases, uncontrolled infections, pregnancy or lactation were excluded. Clinical symptoms, serum thyroxine, TRAb, thyroid ultrasound and orbital computed tomography were used for diagnosis. PBMCs were isolated from around 10 ml of fresh peripheral blood by Ficoll-Paque density gradient centrifugation. Total RNA was extracted with Trizol reagent and quality-checked on an Agilent 2100 Bioanalyzer. For repertoire sequencing, the TCR beta CDR3 regions were amplified from RNA transcripts. The first round was an RT-PCR using HTBI primers with the Qiagen OneStep RT-PCR kit, and this first round was followed by a second-round multiplex PCR, then size selection and purification. Libraries were sequenced on an Illumina HiSeq2000 using paired-end 100 bp reads. The source study handled its data this way. SOAPnuke was used to process the reads, removing any read that contained adapters or uncalled bases, had a mean Phred below 15, or lacked an exact match to the constant primer or identifier. COPE v1.2.5 was used to merge high-quality paired reads. Each unique nucleotide sequence was defined as a clonotype, and clonotypes were aligned to IMGT TRB V, D and J references with MiTCR v1.1. Only V-J combinations with frequency above 0.0001 were analysed, covering 99% to 99.2% of repertoires. A TCR clonal expansion and chaos score per V-J combination was defined as the ratio of F50 clonal expansion to chaos observed in the TCRdist matrix. Welch's t-statistics and random forest were used to narrow the features down to 13 V-J combinations, which were then fed into a naive Bayes classifier. The Morisita-Horn index was used to measure how similar the thyroid and blood repertoires were. The public reads were reprocessed in TCRdb via fastp at Q25 and MiXCR, keeping in-frame beta chains. Each entry is one CDR3 protein sequence, shown with its most common DNA and genes. What appears here as the V and J calls and clone size reflects TCRdb's work, not the paper's. A total of 600,000 to 950,000 distinct CDR3 sequences appear in this sample, 35% to 50% of them only once. Of the sample, 44% falls within the top ten clones.

Sequenced material: peripheral blood. This sequence uses TRBV11-1 and TRBJ2-2, with the D call perhaps TRBD1 or TRBD2, each one matching 5 bases. The clonotype was recovered from an adult man with Graves' ophthalmopathy. The CDR3 protein: CASSLIAGDVLFF. At the DNA level, the sequence is TGTGCCAGCAGCTTAATAGCCGGGGACGTGCTGTTTTTT.